This is a list of T cell receptor beta chains from one sample in a study of T cells in Graves' hyperthyroidism and ophthalmopathy. TCRdb itself ran the multiplex PCR reads through MiXCR, one entry per CDR3 protein. The table records approximately 640,000 distinct CDR3 sequences, 15% to 20% of them present only once. Source material: blood. The receptors derive from a young woman with Graves' hyperthyroidism. Both conserved end residues are part of each CDR3. A D gene is named only where the DNA matches it firmly. Size values are once, few and many counts, or a class for expanded clones, and some rows have none.

abundance | j_gene | v_gene | d_gene | CDR3nt | CDR3aa
. | TRBJ2-1 | TRBV11-2 | TRBD2 | TGTGCCAGCAGCTCAATAGGGGCTAGCGGGAGTCATGAGCAGTTCTTC | CASSSIGASGSHEQFF
many | TRBJ1-2 | TRBV5-1 | . | TGCGCCAGCAGCTTGGGTGGGGGCGAAAGCTACACCTTC | CASSLGGGESYTF
few | TRBJ2-1 | TRBV15 | TRBD2 | TGTGCCACCAGCAGAGGACTAGCGGGAGTTCATGAGCAGTTCTTC | CATSRGLAGVHEQFF
. | TRBJ1-1 | TRBV30 | . | TGTGCCTGGAGTAGGGAGACTGAAGCTTTCTTT | CAWSRETEAFF
few | TRBJ1-6 | TRBV10-3 | . | TGTGCCATCAGGTCGCAGGGTCGTTGGGCTAATTCACCCCTCCACTTT | CAIRSQGRWANSPLHF
few | TRBJ2-7 | TRBV30 | . | TGTGCCTGGAGTATCGGCTGGTGGGGCGAGCAGTACTTC | CAWSIGWWGEQYF
many | TRBJ2-2 | TRBV29-1 | TRBD2 | TGCAGCGTGCTTGTAGGACTAGCGGGAGAATGGGGGCTGTTTTTT | CSVLVGLAGEWGLFF
many | TRBJ2-3 | TRBV28 | . | TGTGCCAGCAGTTCTTGGGTGGGACCGACAGATACGCAGTATTTT | CASSSWVGPTDTQYF
. | TRBJ1-6 | TRBV28 | TRBD1 | TGTGCCAGCAGTTTAGACAGGGGTGCCCTCCACTTT | CASSLDRGALHF
many | TRBJ2-3 | TRBV2 | TRBD1 | TGTGCCAGCAGGGACAGGGGAGGCACAGATACGCAGTATTTT | CASRDRGGTDTQYF
few | TRBJ2-2 | TRBV12-3/TRBV12-4 | . | TGTGCCAGCAGAGACCTTCCAAGCTACACCGGGGAGCTGTTTTTT | CASRDLPSYTGELFF
few | TRBJ2-2 | TRBV20-1 | . | TGCAGTGCTAGCGGGAACACCGGGGAGCTGTTTTTT | CSASGNTGELFF
many | TRBJ2-5 | TRBV28 | TRBD1 | TGTGCCAGCAGCGCAGGGGGCGCCGAGACCCAGTACTTC | CASSAGGAETQYF
. | TRBJ2-3 | TRBV18 | TRBD2 | TGTGCCAGCTCACCAACCGGGACTAGTTCATCAGATACGCAGTATTTT | CASSPTGTSSSDTQYF
. | TRBJ1-4 | TRBV28 | . | TGTGCCAGCTGGCCAGGAGCGGCTAATGAAAAACTGTTTTTT | CASWPGAANEKLFF
. | TRBJ1-3 | TRBV5-8 | . | TGTGCCAGCAGCTTGGGGGGAATTAGAAACACCATATATTTT | CASSLGGIRNTIYF
few | TRBJ2-2 | TRBV7-9 | . | TGTGCCAGCAGCGTTAGGCCTATTGGACAGAAGAACACCGGGGAGCTGTTTTTT | CASSVRPIGQKNTGELFF
many | TRBJ1-5 | TRBV27 | TRBD1 | TGTGCCAGCAGACTACGACAGGGGGAACGCAATCAGCCCCAGCATTTT | CASRLRQGERNQPQHF
few | TRBJ2-7 | TRBV6-1 | TRBD2 | TGTGCCGGCAGGGCATCGGGGACTAGCGGGTCCTACGAGCAGTACTTC | CAGRASGTSGSYEQYF
. | TRBJ2-5 | TRBV7-2 | TRBD1 | TGTGCCAGCAGCTCCCGACAGGGTGGGGGGACCCAGTACTTC | CASSSRQGGGTQYF
many | TRBJ2-2 | TRBV28 | . | TGTGCCAGCAGCCGGTACGGGACTTTCGCCGGGGAGCTGTTTTTT | CASSRYGTFAGELFF
many | TRBJ1-3 | TRBV2 | . | TGTGCCAGCAGCTTGGAGGGGATGGGAAACACCATATATTTT | CASSLEGMGNTIYF
many | TRBJ2-7 | TRBV6-1 | TRBD1 | TGTGCCAGCCAGCCTGACGGGCCGGGACAGGGTAGTTCCGAGCAGTACTTC | CASQPDGPGQGSSEQYF
many | TRBJ2-5 | TRBV10-3 | . | TGTGCCATCCGCCAGTTGATCCGGGAGACCCAGTACTTC | CAIRQLIRETQYF
many | TRBJ1-1 | TRBV20-1 | . | TGCAGTGCCCAGATCCCGGAAGGGTGGTCTGAAGCTTTCTTT | CSAQIPEGWSEAFF
. | TRBJ1-2 | TRBV19 | . | TGTGCCATCAAATGGCAGGGGTTTGGACGCTATGGCTACACCTTC | CAIKWQGFGRYGYTF
many | TRBJ2-7 | TRBV12-3/TRBV12-4 | . | TGTGCCAGCAGCACAGGGCTCTACGAGCAGTACTTC | CASSTGLYEQYF
. | TRBJ1-1 | TRBV7-9 | . | TGTGCCAGCAGCAACCCTGCCCGGAACACTGAAGCTTTCTTT | CASSNPARNTEAFF
few | TRBJ2-3 | TRBV30 | . | TGTGCCTCGTCGGCGGGCCCTCCTAACACAGATACGCAGTATTTT | CASSAGPPNTDTQYF
many | TRBJ2-7 | TRBV28 | . | TGTGCCAGCACCCTTACAGGCGTTCTCTACGAGCAGTACTTC | CASTLTGVLYEQYF
many | TRBJ1-1 | TRBV6-5 | . | TGTGCCAGCAGTTATGGGGGGGTGAACACTGAAGCTTTCTTT | CASSYGGVNTEAFF
. | TRBJ1-1 | TRBV15 | . | TGTGCCACCAGCAGAGTGGCGAACACTGAAGCTTTCTTT | CATSRVANTEAFF
. | TRBJ2-7 | TRBV7-6 | TRBD1 | TGTGCCAGCAGCTTAGAACCGGGACAGGTACCTTCGGAGCAGTACTTC | CASSLEPGQVPSEQYF
many | TRBJ1-1 | TRBV10-3 | . | TGTGCCACCAGAACGACAGACTCGAACACTGAAGCTTTCTTT | CATRTTDSNTEAFF
many | TRBJ1-2 | TRBV15 | . | TGTGCCACCAGCCTGAGCAGGGGAGACTATGGCTACACCTTC | CATSLSRGDYGYTF
. | TRBJ2-2 | TRBV28 | TRBD2 | TGTGCCAGCAGTCCCCGGCTAGCGGGGTATACCGGGGAGCTGTTTTTT | CASSPRLAGYTGELFF
. | TRBJ2-1 | TRBV7-3 | . | TGTGCCAGCAGCTTAAAAGGCCCAGGGGCCGATGACAATGAGCAGTTCTTC | CASSLKGPGADDNEQFF
many | TRBJ2-1 | TRBV6-2/TRBV6-3 | TRBD1 | TGTGCCAGCAGTCCCGACAGGGGGCTTAGCAATGAGCAGTTCTTC | CASSPDRGLSNEQFF
many | TRBJ1-1 | TRBV2 | . | TGTGCCAGCAGAAATAGGGGGAACACTGAAGCTTTCTTT | CASRNRGNTEAFF
. | TRBJ2-7 | TRBV4-3 | . | TGCGCCAGCAGCCAAGGATCGGACACATACTACGAGCAGTACTTC | CASSQGSDTYYEQYF
. | TRBJ1-2 | TRBV5-5 | . | TGTGCCAGCAGCCCCGTTAGGGGATCGAGCGGCTACACCTTC | CASSPVRGSSGYTF
. | TRBJ1-5 | TRBV19 | . | TGTGCCAGTAAGGGACGGGAGAGCAATCAGCCCCAGCATTTT | CASKGRESNQPQHF
many | TRBJ1-2 | TRBV9 | TRBD1 | TGTGCCAGCAGCCCCTCCCCGACAGGGAGGGATGGCTACACCTTC | CASSPSPTGRDGYTF
. | TRBJ2-1 | TRBV19 | . | TGTGCCAGTACTCAGGGTGGATCCTACAATGAGCAGTTCTTC | CASTQGGSYNEQFF
many | TRBJ2-7 | TRBV10-3 | . | TGTGCCACCTCTCGGGACTACGAGCAGTACTTC | CATSRDYEQYF
. | TRBJ2-7 | TRBV18 | TRBD1 | TGTGCCAGCTCGGTGGACAGGAGCTCCTACGAGCAGTACTTC | CASSVDRSSYEQYF
many | TRBJ2-1 | TRBV20-1 | TRBD2 | TGCAGTGCGAGGAGGCTAGCGGGAGTCAATGAGCAGTTCTTC | CSARRLAGVNEQFF
. | TRBJ1-6 | TRBV12-3/TRBV12-4 | TRBD1 | TGTGCCAGCAGTTTAGACAGGGGTTCGGTTTCGGCCCTCCACTTT | CASSLDRGSVSALHF
many | TRBJ2-7 | TRBV12-3/TRBV12-4 | . | TGTGCCAGCAGCCCGGAGCGACTTTCAGGCTACGAGCAGTACTTC | CASSPERLSGYEQYF
few | TRBJ2-2 | TRBV11-2 | TRBD1 | TGTGCCAGCAGCTTAGCCTTGGGGACAGGGAGGACCGGGGAGCTGTTTTTT | CASSLALGTGRTGELFF
. | TRBJ2-3 | TRBV19 | TRBD2 | TGTGCCAGTAGTATAAGCCCCACTAGCGGCAGCACAGATACGCAGTATTTT | CASSISPTSGSTDTQYF
many | TRBJ1-6 | TRBV12-5 | . | TGTGCTAGTGGTTGGCTTGATGCAGGGGTCAATTCACCCCTCCACTTT | CASGWLDAGVNSPLHF
many | TRBJ2-3 | TRBV2 | . | TGTGCCAGCAGTGTGGAGGCCACAGATACGCAGTATTTT | CASSVEATDTQYF
. | TRBJ2-2 | TRBV28 | . | TGTGCCAGCAGTTTTGGGGGGAGTTTTACCGGGGAGCTGTTTTTT | CASSFGGSFTGELFF